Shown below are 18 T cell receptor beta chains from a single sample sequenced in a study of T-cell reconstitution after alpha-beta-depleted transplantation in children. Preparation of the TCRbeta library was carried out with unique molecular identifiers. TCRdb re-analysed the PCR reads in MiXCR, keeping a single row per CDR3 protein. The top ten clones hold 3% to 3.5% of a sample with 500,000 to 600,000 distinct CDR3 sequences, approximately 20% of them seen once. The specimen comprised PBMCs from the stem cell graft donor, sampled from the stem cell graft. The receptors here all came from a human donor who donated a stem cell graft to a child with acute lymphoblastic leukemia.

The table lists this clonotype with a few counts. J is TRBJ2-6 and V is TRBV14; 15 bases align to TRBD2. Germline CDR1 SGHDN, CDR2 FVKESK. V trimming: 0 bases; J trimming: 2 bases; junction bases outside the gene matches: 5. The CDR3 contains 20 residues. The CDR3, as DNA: TGTGCCAGCAGCCAAGATCTTGGACTAGCGGGAGGGACTGGGGCCAACGTCCTGACTTTC. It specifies CASSQDLGLAGGTGANVLTF.

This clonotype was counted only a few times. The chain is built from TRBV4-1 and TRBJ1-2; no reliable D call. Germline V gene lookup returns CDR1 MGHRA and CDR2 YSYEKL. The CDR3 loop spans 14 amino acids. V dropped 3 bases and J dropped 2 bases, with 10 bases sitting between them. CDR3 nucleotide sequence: TGCGCCAGCAGCCAGGGAGAGTGGAACTATGGCTACACCTTC. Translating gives CASSQGEWNYGYTF.

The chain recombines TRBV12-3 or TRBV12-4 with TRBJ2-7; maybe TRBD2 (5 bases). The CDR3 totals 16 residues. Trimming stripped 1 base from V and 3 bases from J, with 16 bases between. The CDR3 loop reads CASSLGAGSIGYEQYF. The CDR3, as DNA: TGTGCCAGCAGTTTAGGGGCGGGCTCAATAGGCTACGAGCAGTACTTC.

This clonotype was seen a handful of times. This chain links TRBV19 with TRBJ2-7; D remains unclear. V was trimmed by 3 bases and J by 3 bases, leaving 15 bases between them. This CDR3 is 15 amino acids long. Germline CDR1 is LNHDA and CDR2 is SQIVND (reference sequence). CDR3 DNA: TGTGCCAGTAGTATGGTCCCAAACGAATACTACGAGCAGTACTTC. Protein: CASSMVPNEYYEQYF.

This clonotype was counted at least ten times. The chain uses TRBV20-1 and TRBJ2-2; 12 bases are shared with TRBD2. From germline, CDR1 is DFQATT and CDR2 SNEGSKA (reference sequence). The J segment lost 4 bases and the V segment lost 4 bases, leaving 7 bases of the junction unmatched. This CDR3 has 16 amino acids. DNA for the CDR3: TGCAGTGCTATCACTAGCGGGGGGCGAGGCACCGGGGAGCTGTTTTTT. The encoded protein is CSAITSGGRGTGELFF.

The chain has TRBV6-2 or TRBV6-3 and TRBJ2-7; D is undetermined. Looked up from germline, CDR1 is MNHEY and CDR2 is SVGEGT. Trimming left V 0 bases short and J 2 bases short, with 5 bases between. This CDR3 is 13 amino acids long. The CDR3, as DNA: TGTGCCAGCAGTTACTCCCCGACCTACGAGCAGTACTTC. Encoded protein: CASSYSPTYEQYF.

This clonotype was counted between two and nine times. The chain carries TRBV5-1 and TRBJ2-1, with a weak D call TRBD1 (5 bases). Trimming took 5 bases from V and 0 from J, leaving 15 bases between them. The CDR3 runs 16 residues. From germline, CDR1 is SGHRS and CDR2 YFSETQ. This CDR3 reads CASRTNHRYSYNEQFF. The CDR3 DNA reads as TGCGCCAGCAGAACAAATCACAGGTACTCCTACAATGAGCAGTTCTTC.

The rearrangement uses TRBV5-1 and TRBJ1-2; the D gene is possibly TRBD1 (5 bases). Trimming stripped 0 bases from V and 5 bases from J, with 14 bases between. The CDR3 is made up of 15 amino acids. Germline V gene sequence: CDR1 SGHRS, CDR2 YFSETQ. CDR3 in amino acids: CASSLGDQGVYGYTF. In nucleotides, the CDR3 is TGCGCCAGCAGCTTGGGGGACCAGGGCGTTTATGGCTACACCTTC.

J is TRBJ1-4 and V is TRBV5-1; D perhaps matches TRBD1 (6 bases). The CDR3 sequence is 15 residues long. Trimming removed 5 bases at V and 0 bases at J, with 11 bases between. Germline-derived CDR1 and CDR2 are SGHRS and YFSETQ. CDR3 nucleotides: TGCGCCAGCAGTGCGGGACAACCAACTAATGAAAAACTGTTTTTT. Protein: CASSAGQPTNEKLFF.

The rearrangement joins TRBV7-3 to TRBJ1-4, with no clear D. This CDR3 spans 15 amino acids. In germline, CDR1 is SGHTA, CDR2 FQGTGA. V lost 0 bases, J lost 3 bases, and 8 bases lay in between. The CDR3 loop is CASSLTGLANEKLFF. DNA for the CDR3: TGTGCCAGCAGCTTAACCGGGCTAGCTAATGAAAAACTGTTTTTT.

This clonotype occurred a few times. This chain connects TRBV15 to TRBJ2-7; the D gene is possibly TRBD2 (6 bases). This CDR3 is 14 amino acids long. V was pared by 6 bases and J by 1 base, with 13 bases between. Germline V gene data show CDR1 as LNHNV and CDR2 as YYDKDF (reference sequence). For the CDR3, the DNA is TGTGCCACCAGGGAATCCGCGGGATCCTACGAGCAGTACTTC. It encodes CATRESAGSYEQYF.

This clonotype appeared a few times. The CDR3 loop reads CASSQVKGTIGNTIYF. Written as DNA, the CDR3 is TGCGCCAGCAGCCAAGTTAAGGGGACGATAGGAAACACCATATATTTT. V gene TRBV4-1 combines with J gene TRBJ1-3, with D maybe TRBD1 (5 bases). The CDR3 totals 16 residues. CDR1 and CDR2 from the germline V gene are MGHRA and YSYEKL. The ends were cut back, 1 base at V and 4 bases at J, with 14 bases in the middle.

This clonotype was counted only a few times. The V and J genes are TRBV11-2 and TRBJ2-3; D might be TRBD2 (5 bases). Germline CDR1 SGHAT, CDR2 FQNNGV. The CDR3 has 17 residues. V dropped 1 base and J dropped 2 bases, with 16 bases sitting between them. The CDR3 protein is CASSLGPDSPITDTQYF. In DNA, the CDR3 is TGTGCCAGCAGCTTAGGTCCGGACTCGCCTATCACAGATACGCAGTATTTT.

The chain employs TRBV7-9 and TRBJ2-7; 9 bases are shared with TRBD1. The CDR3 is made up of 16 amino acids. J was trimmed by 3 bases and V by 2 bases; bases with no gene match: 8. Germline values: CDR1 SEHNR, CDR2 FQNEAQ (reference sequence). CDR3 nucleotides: TGTGCCAGCAGCTTAAGGGACAGGGCGGGGTACTACGAGCAGTACTTC. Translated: CASSLRDRAGYYEQYF.

CDR3 loop: CASSQDRISDTQYF. The DNA for the CDR3 is TGTGCCAGCAGCCAAGATCGGATTTCAGATACGCAGTATTTT. The V call is TRBV14, the J call TRBJ2-3, with D unresolved. V lost 0 bases and J lost 4, with 8 bases in between. Germline loops: CDR1 SGHDN, CDR2 FVKESK. The CDR3 consists of 14 residues.

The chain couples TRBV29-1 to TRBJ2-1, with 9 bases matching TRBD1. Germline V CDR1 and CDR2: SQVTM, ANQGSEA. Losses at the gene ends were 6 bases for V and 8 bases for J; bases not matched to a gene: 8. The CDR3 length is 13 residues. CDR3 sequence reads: CSVGTGTSDEQFF. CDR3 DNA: TGCAGCGTCGGGACAGGGACGTCGGATGAGCAGTTCTTC.

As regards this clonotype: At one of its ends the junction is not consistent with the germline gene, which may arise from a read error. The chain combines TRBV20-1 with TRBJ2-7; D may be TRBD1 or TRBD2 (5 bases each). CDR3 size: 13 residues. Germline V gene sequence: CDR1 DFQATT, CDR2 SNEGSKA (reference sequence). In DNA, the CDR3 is TGCAGTTCTAGAAGGGACGGCCGTTACGAGCAGTACTTC. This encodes CSSRRDGRYEQYF.

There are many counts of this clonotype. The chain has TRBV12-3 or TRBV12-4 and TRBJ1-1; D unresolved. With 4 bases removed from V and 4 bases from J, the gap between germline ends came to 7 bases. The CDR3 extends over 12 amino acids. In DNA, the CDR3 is TGTGCCAGCAGTTCTCTGGGCACTGAAGCTTTCTTT. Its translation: CASSSLGTEAFF.